Following are 18 T cell receptor beta chains from one sample sequenced in a study of cytomegalovirus exposure and HLA in healthy donors. The PCR contained 60 Vbeta and 13 Jbeta primers. TCRdb's copy holds only in-frame clones and misses some; the assay was immunoSEQ multiplex PCR. The sample records 100,000 to 150,000 clones, about 84% being singletons. The sequencing sample was made of PBMCs. The receptors were gathered from a middle-aged man in good health and CMV-seronegative.

This clone has just one count. The chain employs TRBV7-9 and TRBJ2-6; 9 nucleotides align to TRBD1. Germline loops: CDR1 SEHNR, CDR2 FQNEAQ (reference sequence). V lost 2 bases to trimming and J lost 4 bases; unmatched junction nucleotides: 6. This CDR3 is built from 17 residues. The DNA for the CDR3 is TGTGCCAGCAGCTTACCGGGACAGGGTTACGGGGCCAACGTCCTGACTTTC. It is translated as CASSLPGQGYGANVLTF.

The chain joins TRBV14 to TRBJ1-2; 8 bases are a match to TRBD1. Germline V lookup: CDR1 SGHDN, CDR2 FVKESK. The ends lost 4 bases at V and 7 bases at J; junction bases unmatched: 8. The CDR3 runs 14 residues. The CDR3: CASSPDRGGGGYTF. The DNA for the CDR3 is TGTGCCAGCAGCCCTGACAGGGGAGGCGGTGGCTACACCTTC.

The genes are TRBV6-5 and TRBJ1-2; TRBD1 matches 7 bases. Germline CDR1 MNHEY, CDR2 SVGAGI. V gave up 2 bases and J gave up 5 bases; unmatched junction bases: 5. The CDR3 totals 14 residues. CDR3 sequence (DNA): TGTGCCAGCAGTTACGGGCAGGGGGTATATGGCTACACCTTC. Translation: CASSYGQGVYGYTF.

V gene TRBV14 combines with J gene TRBJ2-7; TRBD1 agrees at 7 bases. The V gene end was trimmed by 0 bases and the J gene end by 3 bases; junction bases not matched to a gene: 5. The CDR3 has 15 amino acids. In germline, CDR1 is SGHDN, CDR2 FVKESK. The CDR3 DNA follows: TGTGCCAGCAGCCAAGACAGGGGGAGCTTCTACGAGCAGTACTTC. It is translated as CASSQDRGSFYEQYF.

The genes are TRBV29-1 and TRBJ2-2, with D hard to call. Germline V CDR1 and CDR2: SQVTM, ANQGSEA. The CDR3 consists of 11 residues. Between the trimmed V and J ends, which lost 4 bases and 6 bases, there was a span of 6 bases. CDR3 loop: CSVGASGELFF. CDR3 nucleotides: TGCAGCGTTGGGGCTTCCGGGGAGCTGTTTTTT.

CDR3: CASSFKGALAYNEQFF. The CDR3 nucleotides are TGTGCCAGCAGCTTTAAGGGGGCCCTGGCCTACAATGAGCAGTTCTTC. The V gene is TRBV5-4, the J gene TRBJ2-1, with 7 positions matching TRBD1. This CDR3 has 16 residues. The V gene's germline CDR1 is SGHNT and CDR2 YYREEE (reference sequence). The V segment lost 2 bases and the J segment 2 bases; nucleotides outside the gene matches: 7.

The V gene is TRBV9, the J gene TRBJ1-1; D gene unclear. V was shortened by 4 bases and J by 0 bases, with 10 bases between the two germline ends. The CDR3 totals 14 residues. The germline gives CDR1 SGDLS, CDR2 YYNGEE. As DNA, the CDR3 is TGTGCCAGCAGCCAGACTACCTTGAACACTGAAGCTTTCTTT. It translates to CASSQTTLNTEAFF.

The chain has TRBV19 and TRBJ2-7; TRBD1 aligns across 10 bases. This CDR3 comprises 13 residues. CDR1 LNHDA and CDR2 SQIVND come from the germline V gene (reference sequence). The junction had 3 bases not matched to a gene; V was cut back by 6 bases and J by 4 bases. This chain's CDR3 is CASRKDRGYEQYF. In DNA, the CDR3 is TGTGCCAGTAGAAAGGACAGGGGGTACGAGCAGTACTTC.

V usage is TRBV19 and J usage is TRBJ2-5, with D possibly TRBD2 on 6 matching bases. The V gene lost 6 bases and the J gene lost 11 bases, with 28 bases spanning the gap. The CDR3 extends over 16 amino acids. Germline-derived CDR1 and CDR2 are LNHDA and SQIVND (reference sequence). The CDR3 DNA sequence: TGTGCCAGTAGCCCCCAAGCCCGAGGAGGGAACTTACGGCAGTACTTC. Its translation is CASSPQARGGNLRQYF.

This chain uses TRBV6-1 with TRBJ2-3; D might be TRBD2 (6 bases). V was trimmed by 6 bases and J by 4 bases, leaving 11 bases between them. CDR3 length: 13 amino acids. CDR1 and CDR2 (germline): MNHNS, SASEGT. The CDR3 region is CASRLAVSDTQYF. In nucleotides, the CDR3 is TGTGCCAGCAGATTAGCGGTCTCAGATACGCAGTATTTT.

This rearrangement joins TRBV19 to TRBJ1-1, with 7 bases lining up with TRBD1. The CDR3 spans 15 residues. Germline CDR1 and CDR2: LNHDA and SQIVND (reference sequence). V lost 6 bases, J lost 3 bases, and 10 bases stayed unmatched. The CDR3 nucleotides are TGTGCCAGTAGAGTATACCGACAGGGATACACTGAAGCTTTCTTT. Protein sequence: CASRVYRQGYTEAFF.

The rearrangement joins TRBV5-6 to TRBJ2-3; D is perhaps TRBD2 (5 bases). Germline V gene lookup returns CDR1 SGHDT and CDR2 YYEEEE. The CDR3 length is 14 residues. The V and J ends lost 8 bases and 6 bases respectively, with 19 bases between them. In DNA form, the CDR3 reads TGTGCCAGTGGGGTCGGGGTGAGATTTGATACGCAGTATTTT. It encodes CASGVGVRFDTQYF.

The chain has TRBV19 and TRBJ2-5; a possible D gene is TRBD1 (5 bases). Per germline, CDR1 LNHDA and CDR2 SQIVND (reference sequence). The CDR3 length is 19 residues. Trimming stripped 3 bases from V and 6 bases from J, with 29 bases between. This CDR3 is CASSMWQGEPKPEDQTQYF. The CDR3 nucleotides are TGTGCCAGTAGTATGTGGCAGGGTGAGCCAAAGCCCGAGGACCAGACCCAGTACTTC.

The chain carries TRBV6-6 and TRBJ1-1; TRBD1 agrees at 7 bases. CDR3 length: 14 residues. From germline, CDR1 is MNHNY and CDR2 SVGAGI (reference sequence). After removal of 5 bases from V and 6 bases from J, the junction contained 9 bases not matched to a gene. As DNA, the CDR3 is TGTGCCAGCAGTAGACCGGGACAGCCGCCTGAAGCTTTCTTT. Translating it yields CASSRPGQPPEAFF.

This sequence joins TRBV4-3 and TRBJ1-6; no firm D call. The germline CDR1 and CDR2 sequences are LGHNA and YSLEER. Trimming removed 3 bases from V and 7 bases from J, with 10 bases in between. This CDR3 comprises 14 residues. The CDR3 region is CASSQVRLNSPLHF. CDR3 nucleotides: TGCGCCAGCAGCCAGGTTCGACTGAATTCACCCCTCCACTTT.

This sequence joins TRBV7-2 and TRBJ1-5; D is perhaps TRBD1 (6 bases). CDR1 and CDR2 from the germline V gene are SGHTA and FQGNSA. V was trimmed by 3 bases and J by 4 bases, leaving 13 bases between them. The CDR3 extends over 15 amino acids. CDR3 nucleotides: TGTGCCAGCAGCTTCGCGGACAGCGAGAATCAGCCCCAGCATTTT. Amino acids: CASSFADSENQPQHF.

The gene calls are TRBV7-2 and TRBJ1-6, with D maybe TRBD1 (5 bases). The CDR3 contains 13 residues. Germline assignment: CDR1 SGHTA and CDR2 FQGNSA. V lost 1 base, J lost 10 bases, and 8 bases lay in between. The CDR3 DNA sequence: TGTGCCAGCAGCTTAGTTGGGGGGTCACCCCTCCACTTT. This translates into CASSLVGGSPLHF.

This rearrangement joins TRBV6-5 to TRBJ2-1; 9 bases line up with TRBD2. Looked up from germline, CDR1 is MNHEY and CDR2 is SVGAGI. V shed 3 bases and J 5 bases; nucleotides not matched to a gene: 5. The CDR3 consists of 15 residues. This CDR3 reads CASSYERGENNEQFF. The CDR3 DNA is TGTGCCAGCAGTTATGAGCGGGGGGAGAACAATGAGCAGTTCTTC.